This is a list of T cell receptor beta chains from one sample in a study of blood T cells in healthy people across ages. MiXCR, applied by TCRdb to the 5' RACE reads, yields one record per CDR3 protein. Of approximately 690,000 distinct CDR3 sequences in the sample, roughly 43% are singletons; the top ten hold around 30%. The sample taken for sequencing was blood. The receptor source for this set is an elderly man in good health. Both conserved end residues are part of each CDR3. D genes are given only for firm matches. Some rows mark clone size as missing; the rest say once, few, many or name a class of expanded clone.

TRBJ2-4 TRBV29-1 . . TGCAGCGTCCTTTGGGGCAATCAAAACATTCAGTACTTC CSVLWGNQNIQYF
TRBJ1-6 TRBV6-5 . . TGTGCCAGCAGCTACAGCCGATGGAATTCACCCCTCCACTTT CASSYSRWNSPLHF
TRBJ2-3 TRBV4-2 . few TGTGCCAGCAGCCAAGAGCCGGGTGGATTTACAGATACGCAGTATTTT CASSQEPGGFTDTQYF
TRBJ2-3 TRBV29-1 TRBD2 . TGCAGCGTGGAGACTAGCGGGCCACTTAGCACAGATACGCAGTATTTT CSVETSGPLSTDTQYF
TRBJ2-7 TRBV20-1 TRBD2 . TGCAGTGCTAGAGACAGGACTAGCGGGCCAAAGGCCCGCGAGCAGTACTTC CSARDRTSGPKAREQYF
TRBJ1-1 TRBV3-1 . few TGTGCCAGCAGCCAATACCGGACTACTGAAGCTTTCTTT CASSQYRTTEAFF
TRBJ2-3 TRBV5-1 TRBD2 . TGCGCCAGCAGCTCCGACCGACTAGCGAGCACAGATACGCAGTATTTT CASSSDRLASTDTQYF
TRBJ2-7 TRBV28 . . TGTGCCAGCAGTGGATGGTCGGCGGGGCAGACGTACTTC CASSGWSAGQTYF
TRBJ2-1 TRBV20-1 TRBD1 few TGCAGTGCTAGAGATCTCCGGGACAGTACCTACAATGAGCAGTTCTTC CSARDLRDSTYNEQFF
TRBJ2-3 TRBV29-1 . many TGCAGCGTTGACGGGGGCACAGATACGCAGTATTTT CSVDGGTDTQYF
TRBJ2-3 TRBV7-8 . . TGTGCCAGCAGCTGGATGGGCCTGAGCACAGATACGCAGTATTTT CASSWMGLSTDTQYF
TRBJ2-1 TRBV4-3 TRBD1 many TGCGCCAGCAGCCAGACAGGGGGATACAACAATGAGCAGTTCTTC CASSQTGGYNNEQFF
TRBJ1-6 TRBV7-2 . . TGTGCCAGCAGCGCCCAGTTAAGGGTCTATAATTCACCCCTCCACTTT CASSAQLRVYNSPLHF
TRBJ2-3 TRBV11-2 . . TGTGCCAGCAGCATAACGGGGGATACGCAGTATTTT CASSITGDTQYF
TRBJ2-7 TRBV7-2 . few TGTGCCAGCACCGTACGCACGGGAACCTTCTACGAGCAGTACTTC CASTVRTGTFYEQYF
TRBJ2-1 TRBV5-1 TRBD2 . TGCGCCAGCAGCTTGTCCGGGACTACGCAGAACAATGAGCAGTTCTTC CASSLSGTTQNNEQFF
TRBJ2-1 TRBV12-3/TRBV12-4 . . TGTGCCAGCAGGTTTCTAGACTACAATGAGCAGTTCTTC CASRFLDYNEQFF
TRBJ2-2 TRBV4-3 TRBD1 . TGCGCCAGCAGCCAAGATCTTTCCGGGACAGGAGGCCGGAACACCGGGGAGCTGTTTTTT CASSQDLSGTGGRNTGELFF
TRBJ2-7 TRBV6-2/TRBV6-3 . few TGTGCCAGCAGTTTGCTTGACAGAGCCTCCTACGAGCAGTACTTC CASSLLDRASYEQYF
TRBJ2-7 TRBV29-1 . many TGCAGCGTCTCGACACGAACCTACAATGAGCAGTACTTC CSVSTRTYNEQYF
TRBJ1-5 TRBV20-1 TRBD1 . TGCAGTGCTAGGCCGACAGGGGGGCTGGGTCAGCCCCAGCATTTT CSARPTGGLGQPQHF
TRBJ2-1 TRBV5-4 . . TGTGCCAGCAGCCCGATGGGTGGAGACAGAAATGAGCAGTTCTTC CASSPMGGDRNEQFF
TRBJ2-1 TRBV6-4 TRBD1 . TGTGCCAGCGCCGAGGACAGGGGGTACAATGAGCAGTTCTTC CASAEDRGYNEQFF
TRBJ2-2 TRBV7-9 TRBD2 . TGTGCCAGCAGCTTAGTAGCGGGAGGCACCGGGGAGCTGTTTTTT CASSLVAGGTGELFF
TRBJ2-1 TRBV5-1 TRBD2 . TGCGCCAGCAGGGCGACTAGCGGGAGTGGAAATGAGCAGTTCTTC CASRATSGSGNEQFF
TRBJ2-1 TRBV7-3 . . TGTGCCAGCAGCAAGACAGGCCCCCTTTACAATGAGCAGTTCTTC CASSKTGPLYNEQFF
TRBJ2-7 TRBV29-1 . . TGCAGCGTGTCCCAAACCTACAATGAGCAGTACTTC CSVSQTYNEQYF
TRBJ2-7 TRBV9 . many TGTGCCAGCAGCGCCAGGGGATGGGACTACGAGCAGTACTTC CASSARGWDYEQYF
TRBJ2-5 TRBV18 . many TGTGCCAGCAGCCCGACAGGTCAAGAGACCCAGTACTTC CASSPTGQETQYF
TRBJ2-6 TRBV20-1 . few TGCAGTGCCAGGACCTTTCAACGGGGCAACGTCCTGACTTTC CSARTFQRGNVLTF
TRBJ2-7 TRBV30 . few TGTGCCTGGAGTCTCCGCTACGAGCAGTACTTC CAWSLRYEQYF
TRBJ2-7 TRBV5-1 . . TGCGCCAGCAGCGTCCCGCCTGGGGAGCAGTACTTC CASSVPPGEQYF
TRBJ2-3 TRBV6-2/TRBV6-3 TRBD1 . TGTGCCAGCAGTCCGCAGGGGGCAGGCGCAGATACGCAGTATTTT CASSPQGAGADTQYF
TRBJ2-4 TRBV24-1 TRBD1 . TGTGCCACCAGTGATGCGACAGGGGGGGACAAAAACAGTCAGTACTTC CATSDATGGDKNSQYF
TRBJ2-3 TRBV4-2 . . TGTGCCAGCAGAAATGTTGACGGGGGGCCACCTAGCACAGATACGCAGTATTTT CASRNVDGGPPSTDTQYF
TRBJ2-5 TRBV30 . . TGTGCCTGGGGACACCAACAAGAGACCCAGTACTTC CAWGHQQETQYF
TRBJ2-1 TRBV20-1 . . TGCAGTGCTAGAGATTCGCCGGAGGGCAATGAGCAGTTCTTC CSARDSPEGNEQFF
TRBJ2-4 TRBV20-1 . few TGCAGTGCTCCGACAGAGGGAGCCAAAAACATTCAGTACTTC CSAPTEGAKNIQYF
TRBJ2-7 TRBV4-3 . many TGCGCCAGCAGCCAAGAATTCCAAACGGGGCAGTACTTC CASSQEFQTGQYF
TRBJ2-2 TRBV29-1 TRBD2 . TGCAGCGTCGGGGGCTCCGGGACTAGGGAGTTCGGGGAGCTGTTTTTT CSVGGSGTREFGELFF
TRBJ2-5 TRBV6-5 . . TGTGCCAGCAGTTACTCGTTACGAGAGACCCAGTACTTC CASSYSLRETQYF
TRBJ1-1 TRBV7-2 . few TGTGCCAGCAGCTTAGCTCAGAGACCGAACACTGAAGCTTTCTTT CASSLAQRPNTEAFF
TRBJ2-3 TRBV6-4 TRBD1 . TGTGCCAGCAGTGACTCCCTCGACAGGGCAGATACGCAGTATTTT CASSDSLDRADTQYF
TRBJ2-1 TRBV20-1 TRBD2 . TGCAGTGCTAGAGCCGGGACTAGCGCCGAGCAGTTCTTC CSARAGTSAEQFF
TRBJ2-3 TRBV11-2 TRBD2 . TGTGCCAGCAGCTACGGGACTAGGCTGACAGATACGCAGTATTTT CASSYGTRLTDTQYF
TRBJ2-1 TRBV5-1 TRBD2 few TGCGCCAGCAGCCGATTACTAGCGGCGCCACAATACAATGAGCAGTTCTTC CASSRLLAAPQYNEQFF
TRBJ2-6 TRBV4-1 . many TGCGCCAGCAGCCAAACAGGAACCTGGGCCAACGTCCTGACTTTC CASSQTGTWANVLTF
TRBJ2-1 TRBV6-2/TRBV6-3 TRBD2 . TGTGCCAGCAGTTACTGGACTAGCGGGAAGTACAATGAGCAGTTCTTC CASSYWTSGKYNEQFF